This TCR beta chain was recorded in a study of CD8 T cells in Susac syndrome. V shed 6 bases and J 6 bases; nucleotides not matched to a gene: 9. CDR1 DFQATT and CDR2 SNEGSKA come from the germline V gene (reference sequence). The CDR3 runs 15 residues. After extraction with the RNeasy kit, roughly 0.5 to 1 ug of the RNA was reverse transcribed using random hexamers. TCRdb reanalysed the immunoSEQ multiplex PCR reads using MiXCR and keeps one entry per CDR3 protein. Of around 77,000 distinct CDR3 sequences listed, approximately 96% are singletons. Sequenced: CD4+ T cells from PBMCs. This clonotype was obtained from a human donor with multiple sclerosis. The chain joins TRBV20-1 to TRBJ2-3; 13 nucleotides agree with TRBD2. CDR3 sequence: CSAGTSGARADTQYF. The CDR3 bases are TGCAGTGCGGGGACTAGCGGGGCCCGGGCGGATACGCAGTATTTT.